Reported below is one TCR beta chain. The data are from a study of cytomegalovirus exposure and HLA in healthy donors. Use of 60 Vbeta and 13 Jbeta primers characterized the PCR. Here immunoSEQ multiplex PCR was the method, and the copy in TCRdb shows in-frame clones only, minus some. This repertoire includes 87,000 or so clones. In germline, CDR1 is SGHDT, CDR2 YYEEEE. Losses at the gene ends were 0 bases for V and 1 base for J; bases not matched to a gene: 7. The CDR3 totals 19 residues. The chain links TRBV5-6 to TRBJ2-2; TRBD2 matches 12 bases. Sequences were obtained from PBMCs. The TCR comes from a middle-aged man in good health and CMV-seropositive. CDR3 loop: CASSLVLAGGKWNTGELFF. CDR3 bases: TGTGCCAGCAGCTTGGTGCTAGCGGGAGGGAAATGGAACACCGGGGAGCTGTTTTTT.